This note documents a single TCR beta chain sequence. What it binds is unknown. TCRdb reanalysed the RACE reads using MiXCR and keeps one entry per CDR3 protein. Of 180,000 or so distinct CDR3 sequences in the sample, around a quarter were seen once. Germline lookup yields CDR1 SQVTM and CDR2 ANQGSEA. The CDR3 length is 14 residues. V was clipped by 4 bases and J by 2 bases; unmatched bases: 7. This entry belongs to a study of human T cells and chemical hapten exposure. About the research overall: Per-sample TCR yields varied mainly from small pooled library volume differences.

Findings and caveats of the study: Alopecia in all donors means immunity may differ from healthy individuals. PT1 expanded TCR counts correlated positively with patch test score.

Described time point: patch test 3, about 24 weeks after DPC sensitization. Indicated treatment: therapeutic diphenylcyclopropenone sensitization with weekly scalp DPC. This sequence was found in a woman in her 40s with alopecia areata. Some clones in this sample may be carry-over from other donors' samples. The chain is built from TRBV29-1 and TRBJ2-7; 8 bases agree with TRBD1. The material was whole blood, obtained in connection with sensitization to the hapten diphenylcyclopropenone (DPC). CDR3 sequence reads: CSVGEAGGPYEQYF. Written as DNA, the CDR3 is TGCAGCGTTGGGGAAGCAGGGGGCCCCTACGAGCAGTACTTC.